The following is a T cell receptor (beta chain) sequence with its context. The antigen this receptor binds is unknown. No base quality values were provided; no much bigger clone lies one nucleotide off. This record belongs to a study of shared clonotypes between healthy human individuals (dated by TCRdb to the early 2020s). About the full investigation: A couple of women and a few men aged 18 to 49 years were included in the cohort. For each donor, CD4 naive and CD4 memory were each run on three plates, CD8 naive on two plates, and CD8 memory on one plate. The study deeply sequenced blood TCR repertoires of several healthy adults to estimate repertoire size and the extent of clonotype sharing between individuals. Different laboratories and diverse techniques were used to prepare libraries and sequence TCR repertoires, to increase sequencing depth and limit assay-specific biases. Between about 0.94 and 8.9 billion PBMCs per donor were obtained by leukapheresis. Study-level results and caveats: Roughly 5.2% of naive CD4, around 4% of naive CD8, around 2.3% of memory CD4, and 0.4% of memory CD8 clonotypes were shared across a few donors. The small number of donors limited the genetic and exposure-history diversity represented. Compared with non-shared clonotypes, the clonotypes found in all four sorted-subset donors had higher generation probabilities. Naive subsets generally had larger estimated clonotype richness than memory subsets. Sampling was restricted to blood, and TCR repertoires in tissue are likely to differ from TCR repertoires in blood. Pairwise subsampling indicated that sequencing depth was expected to affect the degree of clonotype sharing among donors. Even with the large sequencing depth, rarefaction of the sorted-subset datasets indicated that sequencing was incomplete.

The trim is 3 bases for V and 7 bases for J, with a gap of 13 bases between the germline ends. For CDR1 and CDR2, the germline V gene lists SNHLY and FYNNEI. The CDR3 measures 14 amino acids from cysteine to phenylalanine. Here the CDR3 DNA is all that survives: 42 bases in frame from base 1. TCR CDR3 regions were amplified from genomic DNA by multiplex PCR using the deep immunoSEQ assay. Extracted genomic DNA from each cell subset was distributed evenly across all wells of several immunoSEQ 96-well plates, and each plate was treated as a replicate. For sorted subsets, each replicate PCR was loaded with 200 ng genomic DNA, equivalent to 25,000 to 35,000 T cell genomes. Purified libraries were measured with a Qubit 3.0 fluorometer, size-checked on a Bioanalyzer 2100, and measured again with the KAPA Library Quantification kit. Every immunoSEQ 96-well plate was sequenced on a dedicated single-read 150-cycle Illumina NextSeq 550 flow cell. The authors' analysis ran thus. The immunoSEQ output contained only junctional sequences without quality scores, so filtering could not match that applied to full-length reads. To assign V/J genes and CDR3, sequences were annotated against IMGT germline references using PyIR, a Python wrapper for IgBLAST v1.9. Reads were filtered out if the reads had weak V/J assignments (E-value above 1e-6), no CDR3, stop codons, out-of-frame junctions, or ambiguous translated residues. V3J clonotypes were defined as sequences sharing an identical inferred V gene, J gene, and CDR3 amino acid sequence. To compute the percentage overlap between repertoires, the number of shared unique clonotypes was divided by the size of the smaller repertoire. Three approaches were used to assess repertoire richness: RTK rarefaction, the Chao1 estimator, and Recon v2.1 estimates of unobserved clonotypes. Generation probabilities were computed with OLGA for all TCRbeta clonotypes obtained by the gDNA method from four donors. In TCRdb, the immuneACCESS table is reduced to in-frame sequences with V and J assigned. These tables do not hold every clone; where another copy was compared, an unresolved V gene accounts for under half, and the others remain unexplained. Clone size and V and J calls were adopted from that table, with D and trimming inferred from the DNA. This sample lists a few million clones; around nine tenths were detected once. The top ten clones comprise over 0.12% of the sample.

Healthy HIV-negative adults with no recently reported acute infections or vaccinations were included as donors. Every donor was a Caucasian adult residing in Nashville, Tennessee, USA. CD4+ T cells were enriched by magnetic negative selection; naive cells were then positively selected on CD45RA, and the negative fraction formed the memory subset. Blood was obtained by leukapheresis, after which PBMCs were separated by Ficoll-Histopaque density gradient centrifugation and cryopreserved in liquid nitrogen vapor phase. Purity and quantity of every magnetically sorted T cell population were checked by analytical flow cytometry. Genomic DNA was isolated from every sorted fraction and measured by UV absorbance on a Nanodrop 2000c.

The chain joins TRBV2 to TRBJ1-5; D gene: possibly TRBD1, on 5 matching bases. The sequence derives from a young man in good health. The specimen sequenced was naive CD4+ T cells sorted from blood. What the cell subset or site label conveys for this sample: CD45RA+ positively selected. The CDR3 amino acid sequence is: CASSDGAAFQPQHF. In nucleotides, the sequence is TGTGCCAGCAGTGATGGGGCGGCGTTCCAGCCCCAGCATTTT. When the CDR3 is completed using the reference TRBV2 and TRBJ1-5 genes on either side, the full variable domain is EPEVTQTPSHQVTQMGQEVILRCVPISNHLYFYWYRQILGQKVEFLVSFYNNEISEKSEIFDDQFSVERPDGSNFTLKIRSTKLEDSAMYFCASSDGAAFQPQHFGDGTRLSIL.